This record looks at one T cell receptor beta chain sequence and its context. The data stem from a study of blood T cells in healthy people across ages. The germline CDR1 and CDR2 sequences are MDHEN and SYDVKM. The CDR3 is made up of 16 amino acids. The authors ran a second PCR of 7 to 11 cycles using a sample-barcoded 5' primer and a J-beta primer mix. TCRdb redid the calling of the 5' RACE reads with MiXCR, one entry per CDR3 protein. The table records roughly 800,000 distinct CDR3 sequences, roughly 25% of them present only once. These same records also appear under a second study, on T cells of mothers and their children.

The sequencing input was blood. The origin of this receptor is a boy between 10 and 17 years old in good health. The gene calls are TRBV28 and TRBJ2-5; TRBD2 aligns across 7 bases. The J call may be incorrect, as the DNA end agrees better with TRBJ2-7. CDR3 sequence: CASSLVWRGKTHEQYF. The DNA of the CDR3 is TGTGCCAGCAGTTTAGTGTGGCGGGGGAAGACCCACGAGCAGTACTTC.